This T cell receptor beta chain originates from a study of T cells after yellow fever vaccination. Study-wide background: The fractions with low cell numbers were processed using SMART-Seq v4 Ultra Low Input.

Each CDR3 protein gets one entry after TCRdb re-called the 5' RACE reads with MiXCR. The sample lists 300,000 to 350,000 distinct CDR3 sequences, 4% seen once, with around 24% in the top ten. Trimming took off 2 bases at V and 0 bases at J, with 13 bases between the two ends. The CDR3 has 16 residues. General study points: High-abundance clonotypes from the bulk population could contaminate FACS-sorted repertoires. Only a minor proportion of clonotypes was detected across both CD4 and CD8 compartments.

This clonotype has ten or more counts. Its antigen remains unidentified. Source: PBMCs, taken 5 days after the yellow fever booster vaccination. This sequence originates from a man aged 18 to 29 who received the YFV17D yellow fever vaccine. This chain uses TRBV12-3 or TRBV12-4 with TRBJ2-5; no definite D call. CDR3 nucleotides: TGTGCCAGCAGTTTATTGGGCGCTGGGGACCAAGAGACCCAGTACTTC. This sequence encodes CASSLLGAGDQETQYF.